This entry concerns a single TCR beta chain. Its matching antigen is unknown. The PCR had 60 Vbeta and 13 Jbeta primers. Using immunoSEQ multiplex PCR, the repertoire was profiled, and TCRdb retains in-frame clones only, with some absent. Its listing shows approximately 180,000 clones. This record comes from a study of cytomegalovirus exposure and HLA in healthy donors. Across the study: Unique TCR beta sequences numbering around 110 million came from 150 million to 200 million T cells in an earlier analysis.

Study results and limitations: Most TCR beta V segments were productive about 90% or about 30% of the time in an earlier analysis. TCR beta chains numbering more than 150 were designated cytomegalovirus-associated. Most CMV-associated TCR beta chains were later found to appear HLA-restricted.

This CDR3 has 13 amino acids. Germline CDR1 SGHNT, CDR2 YENEEA. V was cut by 4 bases and J by 8 bases, with 14 bases left in between. This sequence was found in a man aged 25-45 years in good health and CMV-seronegative. The sample consisted of PBMCs. J is TRBJ1-1 and V is TRBV11-3, with D perhaps matching TRBD1 (6 bases). The CDR3 coding sequence is TGTGCCAGCAGCTCGTGGACAGCCGGCGAAGCTTTCTTT. It translates to CASSSWTAGEAFF. The variable domain in full, with the rest retrieved from reference TRBV11-3 and TRBJ1-1, is EAGVVQSPRYKIIEKKQPVAFWCNPISGHNTLYWYLQNLGQGPELLIRYENEEAVDDSQLPKDRFSAERLKGVDSTLKIQPAELGDSAVYLCASSSWTAGEAFFGQGTRLTVV.